The 14 T cell receptor beta chains listed next were all sequenced from one sample in a study of cytomegalovirus exposure and HLA in healthy donors. Amplification used 60 Vbeta primers and 13 Jbeta primers. Profiling relied on immunoSEQ multiplex PCR, and the TCRdb table lists in-frame clones only, not all of them. The sample includes 100,000 to 150,000 clones, roughly four fifths seen only once; the top ten take 1.5%. The material sequenced was PBMCs. These receptor sequences come from a young woman in good health and CMV-seronegative.

The chain combines TRBV27 with TRBJ2-7; 9 nucleotides match TRBD1. The V and J ends lost 3 bases and 6 bases, in that order; junction bases with no gene match: 6. Looked up from germline, CDR1 is MNHEY and CDR2 is SMNVEV (reference sequence). The CDR3 consists of 14 residues. The CDR3 protein is CASSLSGQGSEQYF. CDR3 in DNA: TGTGCCAGCAGTTTGTCGGGACAGGGCTCCGAGCAGTACTTC.

The chain combines TRBV27 with TRBJ2-6; D is undetermined. The CDR3 has 14 amino acids. Trimming removed 10 bases from V and 0 bases from J, with 10 bases in between. Germline lookup yields CDR1 MNHEY and CDR2 SMNVEV (reference sequence). Here the CDR3 reads CATSLSSGANVLTF. In DNA form, the CDR3 reads TGTGCCACCTCGCTTAGCTCTGGGGCCAACGTCCTGACTTTC. Drawing the rest from reference TRBV27 and TRBJ2-6, the complete variable domain is EAQVTQNPRYLITVTGKKLTVTCSQNMNHEYMSWYRQDPGLGLRQIYYSMNVEVTDKGDVPEGYKVSRKEKRNFPLILESPSPNQTSLYFCATSLSSGANVLTFGAGSRLTVL.

V is TRBV6-6 and J is TRBJ1-1, with 7 bases fitting TRBD1. This CDR3 is built from 15 residues. V lost 6 bases to trimming and J lost 6 bases; unmatched junction nucleotides: 13. Germline CDR1 and CDR2: MNHNY and SVGAGI (reference sequence). In DNA form, the CDR3 reads TGTGCCAGCAGCCACCTAATTGACAGGGATGCTGAAGCTTTCTTT. It encodes CASSHLIDRDAEAFF.

This clone was picked up a small number of times. J is TRBJ1-2 and V is TRBV29-1; D is uncertain. Between the trimmed V and J ends, which lost 7 bases and 0 bases, there was a span of 15 bases. Germline-derived CDR1 and CDR2 are SQVTM and ANQGSEA. The CDR3 has 14 residues. In nucleotides, the CDR3 is TGCAGCGCCTCGCACAGTACCTCTAACTATGGCTACACCTTC. Protein sequence: CSASHSTSNYGYTF.

This chain connects TRBV9 to TRBJ1-1; maybe TRBD1 (6 bases). Germline V lookup: CDR1 SGDLS, CDR2 YYNGEE. The CDR3 contains 14 residues. The V and J ends lost 0 bases and 6 bases respectively, with 12 bases between them. The CDR3 loop reads CASSVVTGKAEAFF. CDR3 DNA: TGTGCCAGCAGCGTAGTAACAGGGAAGGCTGAAGCTTTCTTT.

The CDR3 loop is CASSDGLAGSETQYF. CDR3 bases: TGTGCCAGTAGCGATGGGCTAGCGGGTTCAGAGACCCAGTACTTC. The gene calls are TRBV19 and TRBJ2-5; 8 bases align to TRBD2. Trimming at V came to 6 bases and at J to 4 bases, leaving 10 bases not matched to a gene. The CDR3 contains 15 residues. The germline V gene encodes CDR1 LNHDA and CDR2 SQIVND (reference sequence).

The chain is built from TRBV5-4 and TRBJ2-6; 11 bases are shared with TRBD2. The V segment lost 4 bases and the J segment 7 bases; nucleotides outside the gene matches: 13. The CDR3 is 18 amino acids. The germline CDR1 and CDR2 sequences are SGHNT and YYREEE (reference sequence). CDR3 residues: CASSLNGLAGSRANVLTF. The CDR3 nucleotides are TGTGCCAGCAGCCTGAACGGACTAGCGGGCTCCCGAGCCAACGTCCTGACTTTC. The full variable domain, its missing parts supplied by reference TRBV5-4 and TRBJ2-6, is ETGVTQSPTHLIKTRGQQVTLRCSSQSGHNTVSWYQQALGQGPQFIFQYYREEENGRGNFPPRFSGLQFPNYSSELNVNALELDDSALYLCASSLNGLAGSRANVLTFGAGSRLTVL.

The gene calls are TRBV9 and TRBJ1-6; D remains unclear. The length of the CDR3 is 14 residues. Trimming pared 7 bases from V and 7 bases from J, leaving 15 bases between. CDR1 and CDR2 (germline): SGDLS, YYNGEE. The CDR3 nucleotides read TGTGCCAGCTCGAGGGAGGCCTCCAATTCACCCCTCCACTTT. Protein sequence: CASSREASNSPLHF.

The chain joins TRBV6-5 to TRBJ1-1; D may be TRBD1 (5 bases). CDR1 MNHEY and CDR2 SVGAGI come from the germline V gene. The V gene lost 4 bases and the J gene lost 0 bases, with 9 bases spanning the gap. This CDR3 is built from 14 residues. The CDR3 coding sequence is TGTGCCAGCAGTTCCGACAGATTGAACACTGAAGCTTTCTTT. This codes for CASSSDRLNTEAFF.

This chain uses TRBV6-5 with TRBJ2-7, with D maybe TRBD2 (5 bases). Germline CDR1 and CDR2: MNHEY and SVGAGI. The CDR3 contains 14 residues. The V gene lost 2 bases and the J gene lost 5 bases, with 13 bases spanning the gap. CDR3 coding DNA: TGTGCCAGCAGTTACGGGCGGGTCCTCAACGAGCAGTACTTC. Protein: CASSYGRVLNEQYF.

CDR3 protein: CASSLRRGTEAFF. CDR3 nucleotides: TGTGCCAGCAGCTTGAGGAGGGGTACTGAAGCTTTCTTT. V and J are TRBV5-4 and TRBJ1-1; perhaps TRBD1 as D (5 bases). Germline CDR1 is SGHNT and CDR2 is YYREEE (reference sequence). V lost 1 base and J lost 5, with 9 bases in between. The CDR3 has 13 residues.

The V call is TRBV6-5, the J call TRBJ1-6; no reliable D call. This CDR3 comprises 14 residues. V was pared by 1 base and J by 7 bases, with 8 bases between. Germline CDR1 MNHEY, CDR2 SVGAGI. The CDR3 sequence is CASSYFNSNSPLHF. CDR3 bases: TGTGCCAGCAGTTACTTCAACAGCAATTCACCCCTCCACTTT.

The chain is built from TRBV29-1 and TRBJ1-5, with 7 positions matching TRBD1. This CDR3 has 12 amino acids. Germline assignment: CDR1 SQVTM and CDR2 ANQGSEA. The V segment lost 6 bases and the J segment 4 bases; nucleotides outside the gene matches: 3. The CDR3 sequence is CSVRTGNQPQHF. The CDR3 DNA is TGCAGCGTCCGGACAGGAAATCAGCCCCAGCATTTT.

V gene TRBV7-9 combines with J gene TRBJ2-5; 10 nucleotides agree with TRBD2. The CDR3 is 16 residues long. The V gene's germline CDR1 is SEHNR and CDR2 FQNEAQ (reference sequence). V trimming: 5 bases; J trimming: 3 bases; junction bases outside the gene matches: 9. The CDR3 loop reads CASSPVPGLAKETQYF. The CDR3 DNA is TGTGCCAGCAGCCCGGTACCGGGACTAGCGAAAGAGACCCAGTACTTC.